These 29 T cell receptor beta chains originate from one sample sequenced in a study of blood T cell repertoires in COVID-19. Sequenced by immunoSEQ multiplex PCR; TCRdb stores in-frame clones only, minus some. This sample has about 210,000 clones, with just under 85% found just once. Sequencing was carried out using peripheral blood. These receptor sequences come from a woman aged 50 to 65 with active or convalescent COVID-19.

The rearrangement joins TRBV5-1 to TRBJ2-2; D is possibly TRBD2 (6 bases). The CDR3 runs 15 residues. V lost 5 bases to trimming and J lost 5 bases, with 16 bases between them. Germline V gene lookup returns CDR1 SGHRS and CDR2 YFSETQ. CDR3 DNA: TGCGCCAGCAGTCCTCAGGGAGGTTGGACCGGGGAGCTGTTTTTT. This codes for CASSPQGGWTGELFF.

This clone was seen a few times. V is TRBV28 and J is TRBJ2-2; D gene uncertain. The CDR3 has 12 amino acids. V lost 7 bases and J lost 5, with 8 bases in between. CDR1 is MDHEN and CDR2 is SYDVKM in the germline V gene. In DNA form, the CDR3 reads TGTGCCAGCACATTCCAAACCGGGGAGCTGTTTTTT. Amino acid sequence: CASTFQTGELFF.

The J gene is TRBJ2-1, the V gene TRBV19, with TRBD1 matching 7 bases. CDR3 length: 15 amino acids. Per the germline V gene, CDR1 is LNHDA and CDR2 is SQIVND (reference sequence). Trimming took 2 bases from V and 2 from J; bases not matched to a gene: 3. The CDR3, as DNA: TGTGCCAGTAGTATAAGACAGGGTACCTACAATGAGCAGTTCTTC. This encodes CASSIRQGTYNEQFF.

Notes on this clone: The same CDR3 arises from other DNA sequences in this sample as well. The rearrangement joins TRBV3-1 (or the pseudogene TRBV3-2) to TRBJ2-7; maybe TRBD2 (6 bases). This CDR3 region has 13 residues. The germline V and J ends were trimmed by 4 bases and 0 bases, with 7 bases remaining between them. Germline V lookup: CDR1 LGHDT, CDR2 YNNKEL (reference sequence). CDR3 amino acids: CASSRRGSYEQYV. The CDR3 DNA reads TGTGCCAGCAGCCGGCGGGGCTCCTACGAGCAGTACGTC.

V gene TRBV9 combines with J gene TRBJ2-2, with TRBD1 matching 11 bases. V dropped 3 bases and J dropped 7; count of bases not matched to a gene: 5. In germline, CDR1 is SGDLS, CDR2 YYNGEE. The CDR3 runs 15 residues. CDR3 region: CASSAGQGAVGELFF. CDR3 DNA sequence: TGTGCCAGCAGCGCAGGACAGGGGGCTGTCGGGGAGCTGTTTTTT.

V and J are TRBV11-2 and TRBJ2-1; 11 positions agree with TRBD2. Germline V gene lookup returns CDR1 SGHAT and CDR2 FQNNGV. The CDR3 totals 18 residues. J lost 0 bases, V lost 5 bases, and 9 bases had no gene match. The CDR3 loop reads CASSAGLAVLSSYNEQFF. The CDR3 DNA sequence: TGTGCCAGCAGCGCGGGACTAGCGGTCCTCAGCTCCTACAATGAGCAGTTCTTC.

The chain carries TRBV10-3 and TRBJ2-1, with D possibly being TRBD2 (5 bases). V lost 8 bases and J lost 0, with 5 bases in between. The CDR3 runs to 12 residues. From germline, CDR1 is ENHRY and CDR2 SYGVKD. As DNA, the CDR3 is TGTGCCATCCGGGACTCCTACAATGAGCAGTTCTTC. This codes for CAIRDSYNEQFF.

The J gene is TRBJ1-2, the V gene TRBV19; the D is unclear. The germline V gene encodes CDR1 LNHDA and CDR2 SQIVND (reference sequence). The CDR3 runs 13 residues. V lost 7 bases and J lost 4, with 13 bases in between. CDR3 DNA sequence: TGTGCCAGTACCGAGGCCCGCGGCTATGGCTACACCTTC. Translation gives CASTEARGYGYTF.

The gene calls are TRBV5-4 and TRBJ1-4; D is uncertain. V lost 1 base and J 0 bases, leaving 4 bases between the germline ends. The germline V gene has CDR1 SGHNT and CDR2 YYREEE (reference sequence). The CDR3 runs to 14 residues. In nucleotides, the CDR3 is TGTGCCAGCAGCTTGACGGCAACTAATGAAAAACTGTTTTTT. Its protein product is CASSLTATNEKLFF.

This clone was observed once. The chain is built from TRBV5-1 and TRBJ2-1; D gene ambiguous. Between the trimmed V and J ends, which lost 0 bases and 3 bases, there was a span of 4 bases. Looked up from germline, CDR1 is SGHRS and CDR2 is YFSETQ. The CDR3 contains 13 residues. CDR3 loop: CASSLGGYNEQFF. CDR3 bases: TGCGCCAGCAGCTTGGGCGGCTACAATGAGCAGTTCTTC. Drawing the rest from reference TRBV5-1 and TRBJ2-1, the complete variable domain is KAGVTQTPRYLIKTRGQQVTLSCSPISGHRSVSWYQQTPGQGLQFLFEYFSETQRNKGNFPGRFSGRQFSNSRSEMNVSTLELGDSALYLCASSLGGYNEQFFGPGTRLTVL.

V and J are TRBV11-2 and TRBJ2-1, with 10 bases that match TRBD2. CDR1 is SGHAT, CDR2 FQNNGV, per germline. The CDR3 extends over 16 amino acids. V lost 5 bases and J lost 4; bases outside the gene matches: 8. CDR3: CASSRGLAGVYNEQFF. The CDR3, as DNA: TGTGCCAGCAGCCGAGGGCTAGCGGGAGTTTACAATGAGCAGTTCTTC.

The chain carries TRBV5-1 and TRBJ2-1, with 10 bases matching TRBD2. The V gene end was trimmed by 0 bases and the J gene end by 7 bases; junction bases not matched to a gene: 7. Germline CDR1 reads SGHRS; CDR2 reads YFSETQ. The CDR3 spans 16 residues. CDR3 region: CASSLGASGSINEQFF. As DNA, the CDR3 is TGCGCCAGCAGCTTGGGGGCTAGCGGGAGTATAAATGAGCAGTTCTTC.

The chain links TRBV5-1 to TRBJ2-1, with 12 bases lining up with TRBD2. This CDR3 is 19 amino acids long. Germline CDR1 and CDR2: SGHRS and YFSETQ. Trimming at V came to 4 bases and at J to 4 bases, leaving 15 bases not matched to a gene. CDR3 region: CASSLKASGGAIGYNEQFF. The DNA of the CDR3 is TGCGCCAGCAGCCTGAAGGCTAGCGGGGGGGCCATTGGATACAATGAGCAGTTCTTC.

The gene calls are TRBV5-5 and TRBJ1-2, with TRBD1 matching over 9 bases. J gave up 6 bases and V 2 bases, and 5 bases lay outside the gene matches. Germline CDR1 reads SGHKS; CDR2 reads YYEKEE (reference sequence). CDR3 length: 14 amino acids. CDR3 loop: CASSLGTGRNGYTF. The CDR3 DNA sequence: TGTGCCAGCAGCTTAGGGACAGGGAGAAATGGCTACACCTTC. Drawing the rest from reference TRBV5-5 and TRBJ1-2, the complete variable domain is DAGVTQSPTHLIKTRGQQVTLRCSPISGHKSVSWYQQVLGQGPQFIFQYYEKEERGRGNFPDRFSARQFPNYSSELNVNALLLGDSALYLCASSLGTGRNGYTFGSGTRLTVV.

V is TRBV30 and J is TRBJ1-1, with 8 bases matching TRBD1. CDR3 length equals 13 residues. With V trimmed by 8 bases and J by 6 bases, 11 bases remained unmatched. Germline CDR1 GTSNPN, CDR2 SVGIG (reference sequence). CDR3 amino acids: CARRAPGGSEAFF. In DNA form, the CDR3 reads TGTGCCCGCCGAGCTCCAGGGGGCTCTGAAGCTTTCTTT.

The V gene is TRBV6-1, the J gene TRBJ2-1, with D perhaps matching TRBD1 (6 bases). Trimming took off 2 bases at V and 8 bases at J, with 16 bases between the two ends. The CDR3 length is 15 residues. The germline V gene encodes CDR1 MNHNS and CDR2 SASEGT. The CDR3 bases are TGTGCCAGCAGTGAACAGGGGTCTCCATTTTATGAGCAGTTCTTC. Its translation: CASSEQGSPFYEQFF.

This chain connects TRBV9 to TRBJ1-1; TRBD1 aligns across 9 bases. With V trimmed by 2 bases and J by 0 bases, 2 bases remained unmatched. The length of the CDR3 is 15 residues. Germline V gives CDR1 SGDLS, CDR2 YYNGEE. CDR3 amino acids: CASSVGQGMNTEAFF. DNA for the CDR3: TGTGCCAGCAGCGTGGGACAGGGCATGAACACTGAAGCTTTCTTT. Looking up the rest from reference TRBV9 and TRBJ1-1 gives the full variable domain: DSGVTQTPKHLITATGQRVTLRCSPRSGDLSVYWYQQSLDQGLQFLIQYYNGEERAKGNILERFSAQQFPDLHSELNLSSLELGDSALYFCASSVGQGMNTEAFFGQGTRLTVV.

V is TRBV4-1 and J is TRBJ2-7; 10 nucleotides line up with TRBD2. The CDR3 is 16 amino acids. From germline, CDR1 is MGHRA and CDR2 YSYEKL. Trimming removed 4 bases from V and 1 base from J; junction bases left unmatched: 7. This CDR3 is CASSRSGTSVSYEQYF. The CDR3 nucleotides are TGCGCCAGCAGCCGGAGCGGGACTAGCGTATCCTACGAGCAGTACTTC.

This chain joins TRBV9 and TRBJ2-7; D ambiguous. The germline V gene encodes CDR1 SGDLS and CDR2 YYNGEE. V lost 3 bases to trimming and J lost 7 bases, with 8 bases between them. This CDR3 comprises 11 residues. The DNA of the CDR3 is TGTGCCAGCAGCGGAAATAGTGAGCAGTACTTC. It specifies CASSGNSEQYF.

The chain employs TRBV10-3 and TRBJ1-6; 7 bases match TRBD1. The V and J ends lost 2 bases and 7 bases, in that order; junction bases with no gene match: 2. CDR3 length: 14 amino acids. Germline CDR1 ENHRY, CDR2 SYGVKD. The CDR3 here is CAISEGRGNSPLHF. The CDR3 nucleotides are TGTGCCATCAGTGAGGGCAGGGGGAATTCACCCCTCCACTTT.

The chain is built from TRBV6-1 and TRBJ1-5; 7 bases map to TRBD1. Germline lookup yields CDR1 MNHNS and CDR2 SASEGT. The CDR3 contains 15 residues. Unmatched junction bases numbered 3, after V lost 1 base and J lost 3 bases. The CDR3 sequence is CASSEGDSPNQPQHF. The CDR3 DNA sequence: TGTGCCAGCAGTGAAGGGGACAGCCCCAATCAGCCCCAGCATTTT.

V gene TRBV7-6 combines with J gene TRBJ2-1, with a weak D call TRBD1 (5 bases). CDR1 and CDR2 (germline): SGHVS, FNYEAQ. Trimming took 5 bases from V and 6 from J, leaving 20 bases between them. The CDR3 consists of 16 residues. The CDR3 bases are TGTGCCAGCAGCCTCCTGGTAGGGGATGTAGGCAATGAGCAGTTCTTC. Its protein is CASSLLVGDVGNEQFF.

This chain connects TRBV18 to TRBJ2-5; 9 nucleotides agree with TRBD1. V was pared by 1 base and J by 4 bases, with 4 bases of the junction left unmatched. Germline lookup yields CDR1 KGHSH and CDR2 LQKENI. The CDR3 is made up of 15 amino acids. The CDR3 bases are TGTGCCAGCTCACCACGGACAGGGGATCGAGAGACCCAGTACTTC. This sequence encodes CASSPRTGDRETQYF.

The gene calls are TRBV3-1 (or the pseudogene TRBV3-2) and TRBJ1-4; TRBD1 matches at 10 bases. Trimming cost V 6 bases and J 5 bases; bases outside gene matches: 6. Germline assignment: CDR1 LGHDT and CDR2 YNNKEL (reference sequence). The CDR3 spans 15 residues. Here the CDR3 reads CASSTGTGANEKLFF. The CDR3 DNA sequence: TGTGCCAGCAGTACCGGGACAGGGGCAAATGAAAAACTGTTTTTT.

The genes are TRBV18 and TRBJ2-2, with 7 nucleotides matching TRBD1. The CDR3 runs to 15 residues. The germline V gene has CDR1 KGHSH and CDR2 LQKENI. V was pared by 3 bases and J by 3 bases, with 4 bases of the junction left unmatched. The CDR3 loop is CASSPSDRDTGELFF. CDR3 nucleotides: TGTGCCAGCTCACCTTCTGACAGGGACACCGGGGAGCTGTTTTTT.

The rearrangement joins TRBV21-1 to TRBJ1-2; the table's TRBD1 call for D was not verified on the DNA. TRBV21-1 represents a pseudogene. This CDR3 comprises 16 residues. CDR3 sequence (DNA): TGTGCCAGCAGAGTTCCTGGGGGCCCAGCGGACTATGGCTACACCTTC. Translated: CASRVPGGPADYGYTF.

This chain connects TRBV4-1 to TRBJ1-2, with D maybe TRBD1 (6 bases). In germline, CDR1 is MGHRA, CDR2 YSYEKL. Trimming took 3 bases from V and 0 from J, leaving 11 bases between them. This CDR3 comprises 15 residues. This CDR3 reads CASSQTGTPNYGYTF. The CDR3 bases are TGCGCCAGCAGCCAGACCGGGACACCTAACTATGGCTACACCTTC.

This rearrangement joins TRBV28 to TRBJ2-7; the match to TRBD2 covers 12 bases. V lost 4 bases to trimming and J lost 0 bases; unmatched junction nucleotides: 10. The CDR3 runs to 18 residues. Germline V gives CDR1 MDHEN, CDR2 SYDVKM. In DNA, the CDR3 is TGTGCCAGCAGTTCCCCCCCTCTAGCGGGGGGGACCTCCTACGAGCAGTACGTC. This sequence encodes CASSSPPLAGGTSYEQYV.

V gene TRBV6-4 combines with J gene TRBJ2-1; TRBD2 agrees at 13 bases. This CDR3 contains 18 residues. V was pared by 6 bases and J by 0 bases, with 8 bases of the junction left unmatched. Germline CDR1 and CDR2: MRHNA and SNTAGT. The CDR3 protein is CASSMMTSGGSSYNEQFF. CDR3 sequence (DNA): TGTGCCAGCAGCATGATGACTAGCGGGGGGAGCTCCTACAATGAGCAGTTCTTC.